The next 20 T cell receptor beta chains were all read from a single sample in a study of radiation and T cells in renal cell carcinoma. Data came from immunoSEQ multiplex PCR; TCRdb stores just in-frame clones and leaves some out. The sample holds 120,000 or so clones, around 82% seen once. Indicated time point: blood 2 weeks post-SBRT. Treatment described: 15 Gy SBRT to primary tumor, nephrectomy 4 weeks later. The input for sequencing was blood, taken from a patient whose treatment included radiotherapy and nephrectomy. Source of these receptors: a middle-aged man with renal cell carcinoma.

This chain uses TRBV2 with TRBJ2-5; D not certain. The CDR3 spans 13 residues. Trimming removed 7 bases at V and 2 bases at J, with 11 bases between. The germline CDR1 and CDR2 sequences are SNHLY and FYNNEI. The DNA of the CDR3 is TGTGCCAGCAATGATGGGGTTCAAGAGACCCAGTACTTC. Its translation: CASNDGVQETQYF.

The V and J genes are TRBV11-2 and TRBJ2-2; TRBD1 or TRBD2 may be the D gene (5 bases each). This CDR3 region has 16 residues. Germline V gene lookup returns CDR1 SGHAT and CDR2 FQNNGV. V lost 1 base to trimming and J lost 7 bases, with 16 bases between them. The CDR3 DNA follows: TGTGCCAGCAGCTTAGGCCGGAATCAGGGAGACGGGGAGCTGTTTTTT. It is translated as CASSLGRNQGDGELFF.

This chain's CDR3 is CASMRAGGMYEQYF. The CDR3 DNA reads TGTGCCAGCATGAGGGCAGGGGGCATGTACGAGCAGTACTTC. This chain uses TRBV6-5 with TRBJ2-7; 8 bases align to TRBD1. This CDR3 comprises 14 residues. CDR1 is MNHEY, CDR2 SVGAGI, per germline. With 7 bases clipped from V and 4 bases from J, the junction kept 9 bases outside the gene matches.

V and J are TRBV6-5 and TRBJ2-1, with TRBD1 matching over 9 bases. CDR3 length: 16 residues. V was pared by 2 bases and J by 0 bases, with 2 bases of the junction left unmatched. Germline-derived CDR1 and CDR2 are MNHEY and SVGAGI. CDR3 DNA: TGTGCCAGCAGTTACAAGGGACAGGGCTCCTACAATGAGCAGTTCTTC. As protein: CASSYKGQGSYNEQFF.

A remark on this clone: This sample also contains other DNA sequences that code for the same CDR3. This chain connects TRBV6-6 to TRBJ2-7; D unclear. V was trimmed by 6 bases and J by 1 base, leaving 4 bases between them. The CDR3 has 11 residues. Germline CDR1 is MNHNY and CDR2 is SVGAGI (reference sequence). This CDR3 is CASSPSYEQYF. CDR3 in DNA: TGTGCCAGCAGCCCGTCCTACGAGCAGTACTTC.

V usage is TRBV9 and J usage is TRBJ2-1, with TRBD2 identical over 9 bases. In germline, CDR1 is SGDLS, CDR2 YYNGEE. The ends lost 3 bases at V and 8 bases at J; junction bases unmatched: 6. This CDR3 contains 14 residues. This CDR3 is CASSASTSGDEQFF. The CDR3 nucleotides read TGTGCCAGCAGCGCCTCGACTAGCGGCGATGAGCAGTTCTTC.

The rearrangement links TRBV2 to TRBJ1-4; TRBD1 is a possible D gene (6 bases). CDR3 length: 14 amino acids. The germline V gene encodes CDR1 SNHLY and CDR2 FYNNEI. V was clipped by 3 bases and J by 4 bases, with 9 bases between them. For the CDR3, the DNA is TGTGCCAGCAGTGAGGACAGATATAATGAAAAACTGTTTTTT. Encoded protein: CASSEDRYNEKLFF.

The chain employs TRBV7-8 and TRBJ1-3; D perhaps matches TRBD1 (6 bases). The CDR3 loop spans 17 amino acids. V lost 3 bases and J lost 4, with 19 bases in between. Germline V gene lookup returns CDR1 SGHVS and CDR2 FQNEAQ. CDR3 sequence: CASSFLTGSLSGNTIYF. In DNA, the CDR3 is TGTGCCAGCAGCTTCCTTACAGGGTCACTGTCCGGAAACACCATATATTTT. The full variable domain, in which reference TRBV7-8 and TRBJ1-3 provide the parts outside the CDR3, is GAGVSQSPRYKVAKRGQDVALRCDPISGHVSLFWYQQALGQGPEFLTYFQNEAQLDKSGLPSDRFFAERPEGSVSTLKIQRTQQEDSAVYLCASSFLTGSLSGNTIYFGEGSWLTVV.

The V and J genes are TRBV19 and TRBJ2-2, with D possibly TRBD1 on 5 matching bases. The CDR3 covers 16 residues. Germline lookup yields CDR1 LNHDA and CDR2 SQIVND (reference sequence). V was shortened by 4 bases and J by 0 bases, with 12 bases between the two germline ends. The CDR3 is CASSKGQPTNTGELFF. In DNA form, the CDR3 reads TGTGCCAGTAGTAAGGGGCAGCCAACGAACACCGGGGAGCTGTTTTTT.

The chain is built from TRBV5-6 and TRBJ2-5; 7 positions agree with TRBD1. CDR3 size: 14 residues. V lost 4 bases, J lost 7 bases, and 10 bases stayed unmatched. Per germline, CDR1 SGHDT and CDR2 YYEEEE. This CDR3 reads CASSTGTASGTQYF. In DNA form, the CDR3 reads TGTGCCAGCAGCACCGGGACAGCCTCCGGGACCCAGTACTTC.

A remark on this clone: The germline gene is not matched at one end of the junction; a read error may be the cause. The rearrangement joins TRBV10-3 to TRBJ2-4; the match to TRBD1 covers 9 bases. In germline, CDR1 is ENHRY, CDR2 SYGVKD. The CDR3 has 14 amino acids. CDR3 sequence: CAISHGQGKSIQYF. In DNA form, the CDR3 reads TGTGCCATCAGCCATGGACAGGGGAAAAGCATTCAGTACTTC.

The CDR3 bases are TGCGCCAGTCAATCGACAGGAGCGAACACTGAAGCTTTCTTT. Translated, it gives CASQSTGANTEAFF. J is TRBJ1-1 and V is TRBV5-1; D possibly corresponds to TRBD1 (6 bases). Trimming removed 8 bases at V and 1 base at J, with 15 bases between. The CDR3 contains 14 residues. Germline CDR1 is SGHRS and CDR2 is YFSETQ.

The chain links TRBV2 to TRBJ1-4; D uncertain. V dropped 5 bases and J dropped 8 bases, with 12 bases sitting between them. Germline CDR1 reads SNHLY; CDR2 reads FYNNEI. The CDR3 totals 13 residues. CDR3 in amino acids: CASSQRSREKLFF. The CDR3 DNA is TGTGCCAGCAGTCAGAGGTCACGAGAAAAACTGTTTTTT.

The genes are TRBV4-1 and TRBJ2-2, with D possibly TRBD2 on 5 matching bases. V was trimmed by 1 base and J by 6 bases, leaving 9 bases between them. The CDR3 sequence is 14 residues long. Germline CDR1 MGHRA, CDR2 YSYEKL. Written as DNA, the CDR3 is TGCGCCAGCAGCCAAGGGGAGTTACCCGGGGAGCTGTTTTTT. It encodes CASSQGELPGELFF.

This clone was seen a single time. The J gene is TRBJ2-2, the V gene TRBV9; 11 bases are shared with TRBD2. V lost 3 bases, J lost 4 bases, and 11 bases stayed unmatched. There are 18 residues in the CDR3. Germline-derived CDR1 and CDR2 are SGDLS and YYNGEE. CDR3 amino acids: CASSAPRSGGASTGELFF. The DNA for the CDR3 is TGTGCCAGCAGCGCCCCCCGTAGCGGGGGGGCCAGCACCGGGGAGCTGTTTTTT.

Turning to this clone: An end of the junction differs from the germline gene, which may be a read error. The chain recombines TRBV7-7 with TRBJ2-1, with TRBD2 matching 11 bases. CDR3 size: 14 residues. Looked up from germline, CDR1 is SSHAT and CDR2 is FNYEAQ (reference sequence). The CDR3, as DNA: TGTGCTAGCAGCTTTAGCGGGAGGGCCGATGAGCAGTTCTTC. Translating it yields CASSFSGRADEQFF. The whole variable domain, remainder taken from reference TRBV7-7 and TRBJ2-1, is GAGVSQSPRYKVTKRGQDVTLRCDPISSHATLYWYQQALGQGPEFLTYFNYEAQPDKSGLPSDRFSAERPEGSISTLTIQRTEQRDSAMYRCASSFSGRADEQFFGPGTRLTVL.

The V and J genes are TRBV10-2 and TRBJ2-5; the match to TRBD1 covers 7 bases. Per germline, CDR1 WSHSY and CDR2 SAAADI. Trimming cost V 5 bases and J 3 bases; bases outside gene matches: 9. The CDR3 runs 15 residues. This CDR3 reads CASSKRTGAEETQYF. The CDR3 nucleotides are TGCGCCAGCAGTAAAAGGACAGGTGCGGAAGAGACCCAGTACTTC.

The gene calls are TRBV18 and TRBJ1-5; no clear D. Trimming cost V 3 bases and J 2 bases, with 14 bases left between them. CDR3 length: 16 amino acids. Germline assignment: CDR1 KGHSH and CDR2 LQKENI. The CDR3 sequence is CASSPFREIGNQPQHF. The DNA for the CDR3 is TGTGCCAGCTCACCGTTTCGGGAGATTGGCAATCAGCCCCAGCATTTT.

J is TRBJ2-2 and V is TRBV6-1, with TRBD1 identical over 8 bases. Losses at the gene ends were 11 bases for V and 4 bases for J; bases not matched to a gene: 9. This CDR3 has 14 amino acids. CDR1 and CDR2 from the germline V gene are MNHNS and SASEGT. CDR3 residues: CAGKTGAFTGELFF. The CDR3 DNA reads TGTGCCGGAAAGACAGGGGCCTTCACCGGGGAGCTGTTTTTT.

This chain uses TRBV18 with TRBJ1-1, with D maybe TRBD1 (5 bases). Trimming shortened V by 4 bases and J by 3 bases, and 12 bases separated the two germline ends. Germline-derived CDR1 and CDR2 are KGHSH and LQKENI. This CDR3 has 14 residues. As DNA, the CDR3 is TGTGCCAGCTCACACAATACAGGAGACACTGAAGCTTTCTTT. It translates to CASSHNTGDTEAFF.